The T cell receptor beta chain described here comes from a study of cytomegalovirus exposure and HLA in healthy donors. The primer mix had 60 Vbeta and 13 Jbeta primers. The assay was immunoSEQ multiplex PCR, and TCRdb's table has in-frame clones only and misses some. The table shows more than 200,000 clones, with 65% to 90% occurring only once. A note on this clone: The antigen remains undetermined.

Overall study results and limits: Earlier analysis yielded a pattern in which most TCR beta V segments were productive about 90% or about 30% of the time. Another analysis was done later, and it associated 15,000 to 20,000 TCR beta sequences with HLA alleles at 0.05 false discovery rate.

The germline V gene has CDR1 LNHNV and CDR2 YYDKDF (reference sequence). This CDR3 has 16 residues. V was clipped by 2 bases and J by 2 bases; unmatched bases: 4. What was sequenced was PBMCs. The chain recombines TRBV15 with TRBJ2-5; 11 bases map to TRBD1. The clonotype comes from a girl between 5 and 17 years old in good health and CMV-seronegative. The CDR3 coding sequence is TGTGCCACCAGCAGAACCGGGACAGGGGGTCAAGAGACCCAGTACTTC. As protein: CATSRTGTGGQETQYF.